Listed here are 16 T cell receptor beta chains from one sample, sequenced in a study of identical twins. TCRdb passed the 5' RACE reads through MiXCR, listing each CDR3 protein once. The sample yields some 600,000 distinct CDR3 sequences, about 7% seen once. These same records also appear under a second study, on yellow fever vaccine responses in identical twins.

The source material was PBMCs. The receptors here all came from a woman under 30 in good health.

This clonotype was counted at least ten times. The CDR3 reads CASSWGLSTDTQYF. The CDR3 DNA reads as TGTGCCAGCAGCTGGGGACTGTCCACAGATACGCAGTATTTT. The chain recombines TRBV11-3 with TRBJ2-3, with a weak D call TRBD2 (6 bases). The V and J ends lost 4 bases and 2 bases respectively, with 10 bases between them. The CDR3 spans 14 residues. Germline CDR1 reads SGHNT; CDR2 reads YENEEA.

This clonotype appeared many times. The chain joins TRBV6-1 to TRBJ2-3; D is unresolved. CDR3 length equals 13 residues. The germline gives CDR1 MNHNS, CDR2 SASEGT. V was pared by 3 bases and J by 14 bases, with 18 bases between. The CDR3 protein is CASSDATHPWGYF. The CDR3 DNA follows: TGTGCCAGCAGTGATGCCACCCACCCCTGGGGGTATTTT.

In this sample, this clonotype turned up many times. The chain carries TRBV5-1 and TRBJ2-7; maybe TRBD1 (5 bases). Trimming shortened V by 1 base and J by 0 bases, and 11 bases separated the two germline ends. There are 15 residues in the CDR3. Germline lookup yields CDR1 SGHRS and CDR2 YFSETQ. The CDR3 spells CASSLQGASSYEQYF. In DNA, the CDR3 is TGCGCCAGCAGCTTGCAGGGCGCGAGCTCCTACGAGCAGTACTTC.

This chain joins TRBV11-2 and TRBJ2-7; D may be TRBD1 or TRBD2 (5 bases each). V lost 8 bases to trimming and J lost 3 bases, with 20 bases between them. The CDR3 spans 15 residues. The germline CDR1 and CDR2 sequences are SGHAT and FQNNGV. The CDR3 DNA sequence: TGTGCCAGCGGTGGGCTCGCAGGGAGCTTCTACGAGCAGTACTTC. The encoded protein is CASGGLAGSFYEQYF.

In this sample, this clonotype turned up many times. The chain links TRBV6-1 to TRBJ1-5; a possible D gene is TRBD1 (5 bases). The CDR3 consists of 13 residues. Trimming removed 7 bases at V and 5 bases at J, with 12 bases between. Per germline, CDR1 MNHNS and CDR2 SASEGT. The DNA for the CDR3 is TGTGCCAGCAAGGCGGGGGACGATCAGCCCCAGCATTTT. Protein: CASKAGDDQPQHF.

This clonotype was counted only a few times. V is TRBV13 and J is TRBJ1-2; TRBD1 agrees at 7 bases. The CDR3 consists of 15 residues. The germline gives CDR1 PRHDT, CDR2 FYEKMQ (reference sequence). V dropped 5 bases and J dropped 2; count of bases not matched to a gene: 8. CDR3 loop: CASSPGQKDNYGYTF. CDR3 bases: TGTGCCAGCAGCCCGGGACAGAAAGACAACTATGGCTACACCTTC.

The chain joins TRBV20-1 to TRBJ1-4; D not resolved. Germline assignment: CDR1 DFQATT and CDR2 SNEGSKA (reference sequence). The CDR3 loop spans 13 amino acids. The V end was cut by 6 bases, the J end by 8 bases, with 16 bases between. The CDR3 reads CSAPDMSGEKLFF. The CDR3 bases are TGCAGTGCCCCTGACATGTCGGGCGAAAAACTGTTTTTT.

The genes are TRBV11-2 and TRBJ2-3; TRBD2 matches at 9 bases. This CDR3 is built from 17 residues. CDR1 is SGHAT, CDR2 FQNNGV, per germline. Trimming at V came to 2 bases and at J to 6 bases, leaving 12 bases not matched to a gene. The CDR3: CASSLIYSGGVLDTQYF. CDR3 nucleotide sequence: TGTGCCAGCAGCTTAATCTATAGCGGGGGAGTACTGGATACGCAGTATTTT. Complete variable domain (other parts from reference TRBV11-2 and TRBJ2-3): EAGVAQSPRYKIIEKRQSVAFWCNPISGHATLYWYQQILGQGPKLLIQFQNNGVVDDSQLPKDRFSAERLKGVDSTLKIQPAKLEDSAVYLCASSLIYSGGVLDTQYFGPGTRLTVL.

This clonotype appeared many times. The V and J genes are TRBV4-1 and TRBJ2-3; TRBD1 matches 7 bases. Germline V gives CDR1 MGHRA, CDR2 YSYEKL. Trimming cost V 1 base and J 3 bases; bases outside gene matches: 13. The CDR3 contains 18 residues. CDR3 sequence reads: CASSQGPTGAGGTDTQYF. CDR3 nucleotides: TGCGCCAGCAGCCAAGGCCCAACAGGGGCCGGAGGTACAGATACGCAGTATTTT.

This clonotype was recorded a few times. V usage is TRBV12-3 or TRBV12-4 and J usage is TRBJ1-2, with a tentative D call TRBD1 (6 bases). Trimming took 3 bases from V and 7 from J, leaving 12 bases between them. This CDR3 has 13 amino acids. CDR3: CASSFGGPGGYTF. CDR3 nucleotides: TGTGCCAGCAGTTTCGGGGGGCCGGGTGGCTACACCTTC.

This clonotype came up many times. The chain has TRBV27 and TRBJ1-4, with 7 bases aligning to TRBD1. V shed 5 bases, J shed 4 bases, and the junction held 1 base outside the gene matches. Germline values: CDR1 MNHEY, CDR2 SMNVEV (reference sequence). The CDR3 extends over 13 amino acids. CDR3 coding DNA: TGTGCCAGCAGTGACAGGGTTAATGAAAAACTGTTTTTT. It specifies CASSDRVNEKLFF.

This clonotype has only a few counts. The V and J genes are TRBV5-1 and TRBJ1-2, with a possible D match to TRBD1 (6 bases). Germline V CDR1 and CDR2: SGHRS, YFSETQ. The CDR3 is 17 amino acids. Trimming took 0 bases from V and 5 from J, leaving 20 bases between them. CDR3 sequence: CASSLAGYRVPSYGYTF. The CDR3 DNA is TGCGCCAGCAGCTTGGCCGGATACAGGGTGCCTTCTTATGGCTACACCTTC.

This clonotype appeared a few times. The rearrangement uses TRBV15 and TRBJ2-5, with D possibly matching TRBD2 (7 bases). CDR3 length: 18 amino acids. The germline CDR1 and CDR2 sequences are LNHNV and YYDKDF (reference sequence). Trimming took 1 base from V and 0 from J, leaving 18 bases between them. The CDR3 sequence: CATSRARRTRGYQETQYF. The CDR3 DNA is TGTGCCACCAGCAGAGCACGCAGGACTAGGGGGTACCAAGAGACCCAGTACTTC.

This clonotype was observed a few times. This chain joins TRBV5-1 and TRBJ1-5; no clear D gene. This CDR3 has 14 residues. Germline CDR1 reads SGHRS; CDR2 reads YFSETQ. V was clipped by 0 bases and J by 2 bases, with 6 bases between them. The CDR3 DNA reads as TGCGCCAGCAGCTTGGTTTCTGGCAATCAGCCCCAGCATTTT. It specifies CASSLVSGNQPQHF.

This clonotype came up a few times. The chain recombines TRBV7-2 with TRBJ2-1; 7 bases align to TRBD1. In germline, CDR1 is SGHTA, CDR2 FQGNSA. The J segment lost 7 bases and the V segment lost 0 bases, leaving 12 bases of the junction unmatched. This CDR3 is 17 amino acids long. This chain's CDR3 is CASSLATGLSPRNEQFF. As DNA, the CDR3 is TGTGCCAGCAGCTTAGCGACAGGGCTCAGCCCGAGAAATGAGCAGTTCTTC.

This clonotype appeared a few times. The chain combines TRBV7-2 with TRBJ1-4; 10 bases line up with TRBD1. The CDR3 has 14 amino acids. Germline CDR1 is SGHTA and CDR2 is FQGNSA. V lost 5 bases to trimming and J lost 10 bases; unmatched junction nucleotides: 7. CDR3 in DNA: TGTGCCAGCAGCCCGTGGACAGGGGGAGGAAAACTGTTTTTT. Amino acid sequence: CASSPWTGGGKLFF. Using reference TRBV7-2 and TRBJ1-4 for the parts outside the CDR3, the full variable domain is GAGVSQSPSNKVTEKGKDVELRCDPISGHTALYWYRQSLGQGLEFLIYFQGNSAPDKSGLPSDRFSAERTGGSVSTLTIQRTQQEDSAVYLCASSPWTGGGKLFFGSGTQLSVL.